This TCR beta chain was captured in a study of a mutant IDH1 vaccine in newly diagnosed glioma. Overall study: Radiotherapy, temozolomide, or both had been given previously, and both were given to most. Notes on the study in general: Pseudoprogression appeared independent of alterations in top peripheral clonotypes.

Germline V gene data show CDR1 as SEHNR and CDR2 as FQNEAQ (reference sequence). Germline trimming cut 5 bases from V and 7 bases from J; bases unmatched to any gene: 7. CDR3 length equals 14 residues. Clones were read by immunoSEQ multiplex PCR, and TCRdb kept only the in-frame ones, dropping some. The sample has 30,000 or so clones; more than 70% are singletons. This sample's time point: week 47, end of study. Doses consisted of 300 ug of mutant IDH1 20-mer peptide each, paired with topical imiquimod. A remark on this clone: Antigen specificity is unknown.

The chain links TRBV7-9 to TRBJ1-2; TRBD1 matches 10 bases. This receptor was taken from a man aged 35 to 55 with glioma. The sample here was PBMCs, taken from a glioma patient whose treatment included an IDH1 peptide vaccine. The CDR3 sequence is CASSRIGDRGGYTF. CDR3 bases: TGTGCCAGCAGCAGAATTGGGGACAGGGGTGGCTACACCTTC.